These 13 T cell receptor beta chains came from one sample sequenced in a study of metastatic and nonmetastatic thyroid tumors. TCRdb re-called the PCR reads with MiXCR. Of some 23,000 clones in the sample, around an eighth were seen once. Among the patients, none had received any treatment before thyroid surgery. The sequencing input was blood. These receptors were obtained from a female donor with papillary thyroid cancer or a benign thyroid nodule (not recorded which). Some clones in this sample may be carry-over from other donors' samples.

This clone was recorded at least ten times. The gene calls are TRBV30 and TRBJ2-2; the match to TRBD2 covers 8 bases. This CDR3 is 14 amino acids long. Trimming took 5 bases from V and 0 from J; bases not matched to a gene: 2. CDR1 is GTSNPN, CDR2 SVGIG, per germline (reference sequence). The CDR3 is CAWASGSNTGELFF. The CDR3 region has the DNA TGTGCCTGGGCTAGCGGGTCGAACACCGGGGAGCTGTTTTTT.

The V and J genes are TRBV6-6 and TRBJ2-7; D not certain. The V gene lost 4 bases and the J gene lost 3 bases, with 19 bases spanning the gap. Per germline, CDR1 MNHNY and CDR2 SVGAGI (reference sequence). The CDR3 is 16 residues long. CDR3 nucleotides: TGTGCCAGCAGTTTCTACAGTAAAAAAAAACTCTACGAGCAGTACTTC. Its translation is CASSFYSKKKLYEQYF.

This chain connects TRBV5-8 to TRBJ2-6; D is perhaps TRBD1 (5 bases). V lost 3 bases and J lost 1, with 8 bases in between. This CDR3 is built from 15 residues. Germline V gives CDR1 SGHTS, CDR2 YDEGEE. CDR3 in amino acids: CASSSPGSGANVLTF. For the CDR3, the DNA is TGTGCCAGCAGCTCACCAGGGTCTGGGGCCAACGTCCTGACTTTC.

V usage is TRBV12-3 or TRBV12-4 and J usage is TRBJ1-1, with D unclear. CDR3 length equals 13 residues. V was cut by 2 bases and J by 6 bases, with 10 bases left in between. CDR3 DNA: TGTGCCAGCAGTTTAAGTAGCCTGGCTGAAGCTTTCTTT. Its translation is CASSLSSLAEAFF.

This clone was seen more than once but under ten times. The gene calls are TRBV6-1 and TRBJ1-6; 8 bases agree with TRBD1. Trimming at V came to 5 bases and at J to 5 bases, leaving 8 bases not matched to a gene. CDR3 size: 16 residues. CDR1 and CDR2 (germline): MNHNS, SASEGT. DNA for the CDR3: TGTGCCAGCAGTAGGGACAGGCCCTCGGATAATTCACCCCTCCACTTT. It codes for CASSRDRPSDNSPLHF.

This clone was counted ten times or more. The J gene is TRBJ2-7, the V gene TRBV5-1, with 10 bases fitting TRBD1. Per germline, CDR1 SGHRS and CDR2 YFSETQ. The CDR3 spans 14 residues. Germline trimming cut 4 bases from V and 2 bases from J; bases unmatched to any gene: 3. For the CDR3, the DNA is TGCGCCAGCAGCGGGGGACAGGGGACCTACGAGCAGTACTTC. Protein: CASSGGQGTYEQYF.

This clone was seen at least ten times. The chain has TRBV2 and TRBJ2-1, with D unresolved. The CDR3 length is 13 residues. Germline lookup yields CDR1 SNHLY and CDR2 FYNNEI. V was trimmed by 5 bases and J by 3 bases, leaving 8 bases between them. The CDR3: CASSYGNYNEQFF. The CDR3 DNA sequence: TGTGCCAGCAGTTATGGGAACTACAATGAGCAGTTCTTC.

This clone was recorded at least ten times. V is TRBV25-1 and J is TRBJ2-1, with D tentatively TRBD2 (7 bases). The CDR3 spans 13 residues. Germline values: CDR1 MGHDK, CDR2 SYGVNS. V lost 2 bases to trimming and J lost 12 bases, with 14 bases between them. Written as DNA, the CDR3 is TGTGCCAGCAGTGAAGGGGGGGCAGTCTGGCAGTTCTTC. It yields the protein CASSEGGAVWQFF.

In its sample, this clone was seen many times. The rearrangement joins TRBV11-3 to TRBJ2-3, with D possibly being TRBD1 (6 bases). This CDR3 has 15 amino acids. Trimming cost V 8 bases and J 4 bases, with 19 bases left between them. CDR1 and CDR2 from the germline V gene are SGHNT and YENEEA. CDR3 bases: TGTGCCAGCTCTTTTGGGGGCAGGGCTCCAGATACGCAGTATTTT. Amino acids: CASSFGGRAPDTQYF.

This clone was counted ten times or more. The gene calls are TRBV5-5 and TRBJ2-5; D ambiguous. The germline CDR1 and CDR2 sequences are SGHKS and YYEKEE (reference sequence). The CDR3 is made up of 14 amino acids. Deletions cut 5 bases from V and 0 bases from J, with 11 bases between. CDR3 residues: CASSLRRDQETQYF. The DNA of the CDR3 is TGTGCCAGCAGTTTACGTAGAGACCAAGAGACCCAGTACTTC.

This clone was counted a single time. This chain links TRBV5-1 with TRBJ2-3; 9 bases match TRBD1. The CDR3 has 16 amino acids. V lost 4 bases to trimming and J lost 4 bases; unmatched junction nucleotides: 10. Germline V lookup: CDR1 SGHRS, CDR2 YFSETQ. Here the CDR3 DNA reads TGCGCCAGCAGCCCCGAACAGGGGGCACTGTCAGATACGCAGTATTTT. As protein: CASSPEQGALSDTQYF.

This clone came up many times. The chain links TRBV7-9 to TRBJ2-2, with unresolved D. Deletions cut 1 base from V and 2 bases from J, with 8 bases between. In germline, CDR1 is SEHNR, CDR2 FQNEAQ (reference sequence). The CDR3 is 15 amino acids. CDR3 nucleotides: TGTGCCAGCAGCTTAGACGTAGCCAACACCGGGGAGCTGTTTTTT. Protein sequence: CASSLDVANTGELFF.

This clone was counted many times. The CDR3 DNA is TGTGCCAGCAGCTTAGGGACAGGGATAAAGACCCAGTACTTC. Residues: CASSLGTGIKTQYF. The chain employs TRBV7-7 and TRBJ2-5; 8 nucleotides line up with TRBD1. This CDR3 region has 14 residues. V was clipped by 1 base and J by 6 bases; unmatched bases: 4. Germline V gives CDR1 SSHAT, CDR2 FNYEAQ (reference sequence).